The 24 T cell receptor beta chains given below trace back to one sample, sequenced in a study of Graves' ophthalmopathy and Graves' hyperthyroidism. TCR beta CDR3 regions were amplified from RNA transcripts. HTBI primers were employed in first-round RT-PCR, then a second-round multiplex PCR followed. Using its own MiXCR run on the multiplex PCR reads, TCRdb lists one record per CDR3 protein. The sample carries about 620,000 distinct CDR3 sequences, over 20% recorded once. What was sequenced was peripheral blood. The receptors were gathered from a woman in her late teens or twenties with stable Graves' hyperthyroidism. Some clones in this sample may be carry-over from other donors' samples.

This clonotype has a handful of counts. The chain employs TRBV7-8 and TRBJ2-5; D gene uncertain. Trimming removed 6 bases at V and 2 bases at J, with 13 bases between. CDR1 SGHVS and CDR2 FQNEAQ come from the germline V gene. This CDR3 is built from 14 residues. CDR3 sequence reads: CASRLIDLQETQYF. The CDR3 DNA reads TGTGCCAGCAGGCTTATCGACCTTCAAGAGACCCAGTACTTC.

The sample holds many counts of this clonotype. Here the CDR3 DNA reads TGTGCCAGCAGCTTCGGACAGTTTAGGACCATATATTTT. This sequence encodes CASSFGQFRTIYF. The V and J genes are TRBV7-2 and TRBJ1-3; possible D gene TRBD1, 6 bases. Germline V gene lookup returns CDR1 SGHTA and CDR2 FQGNSA. This CDR3 is 13 amino acids long. The V gene lost 3 bases and the J gene lost 10 bases, with 13 bases spanning the gap. Complete variable domain (other parts from reference TRBV7-2 and TRBJ1-3): GAGVSQSPSNKVTEKGKDVELRCDPISGHTALYWYRQSLGQGLEFLIYFQGNSAPDKSGLPSDRFSAERTGGSVSTLTIQRTQQEDSAVYLCASSFGQFRTIYFGEGSWLTVV.

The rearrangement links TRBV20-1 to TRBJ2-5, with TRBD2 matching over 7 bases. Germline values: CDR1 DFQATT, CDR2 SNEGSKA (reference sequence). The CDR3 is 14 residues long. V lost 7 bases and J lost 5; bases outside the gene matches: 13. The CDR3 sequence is CSGLLLAQSETQYF. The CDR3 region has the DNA TGCAGTGGATTACTACTAGCGCAGTCGGAGACCCAGTACTTC.

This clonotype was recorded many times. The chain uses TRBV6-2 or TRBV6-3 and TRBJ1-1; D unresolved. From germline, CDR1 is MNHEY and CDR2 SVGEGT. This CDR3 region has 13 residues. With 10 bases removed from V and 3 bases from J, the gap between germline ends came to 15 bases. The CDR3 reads CAIRTTSDTEAFF. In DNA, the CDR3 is TGTGCCATACGAACTACCTCTGACACTGAAGCTTTCTTT.

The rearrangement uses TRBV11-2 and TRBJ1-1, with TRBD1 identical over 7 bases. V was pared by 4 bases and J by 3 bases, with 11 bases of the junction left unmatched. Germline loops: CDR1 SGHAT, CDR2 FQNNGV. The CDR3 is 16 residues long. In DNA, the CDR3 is TGTGCCAGCAGCTCCAGGGGGGGGGCGTATGACACTGAAGCTTTCTTT. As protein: CASSSRGGAYDTEAFF.

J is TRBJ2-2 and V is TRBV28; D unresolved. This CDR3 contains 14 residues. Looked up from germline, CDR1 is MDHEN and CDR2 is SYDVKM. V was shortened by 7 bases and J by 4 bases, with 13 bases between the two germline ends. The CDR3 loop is CASIPGTTTGELFF. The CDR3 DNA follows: TGTGCCAGCATCCCGGGCACAACCACCGGGGAGCTGTTTTTT.

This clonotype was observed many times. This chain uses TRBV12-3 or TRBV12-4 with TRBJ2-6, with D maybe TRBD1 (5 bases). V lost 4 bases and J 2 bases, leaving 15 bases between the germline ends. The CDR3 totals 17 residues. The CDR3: CASSSPDAGPGANVLTF. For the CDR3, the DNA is TGTGCCAGCAGTTCCCCCGACGCAGGGCCTGGGGCCAACGTCCTGACTTTC.

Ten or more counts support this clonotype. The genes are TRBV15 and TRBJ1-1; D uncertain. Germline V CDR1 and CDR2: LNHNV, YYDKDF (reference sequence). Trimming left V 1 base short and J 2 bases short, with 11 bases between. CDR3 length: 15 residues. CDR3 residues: CATSRAPAVNTEAFF. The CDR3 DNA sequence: TGTGCCACCAGCAGAGCCCCTGCAGTAAACACTGAAGCTTTCTTT.

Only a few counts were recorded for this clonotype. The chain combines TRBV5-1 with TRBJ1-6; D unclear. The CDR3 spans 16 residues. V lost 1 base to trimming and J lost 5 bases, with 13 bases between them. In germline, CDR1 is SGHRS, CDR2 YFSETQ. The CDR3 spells CASSLSLLKDNSPLHF. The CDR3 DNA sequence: TGCGCCAGCAGCTTGTCTCTGCTAAAGGATAATTCACCCCTCCACTTT. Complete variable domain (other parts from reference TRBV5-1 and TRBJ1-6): KAGVTQTPRYLIKTRGQQVTLSCSPISGHRSVSWYQQTPGQGLQFLFEYFSETQRNKGNFPGRFSGRQFSNSRSEMNVSTLELGDSALYLCASSLSLLKDNSPLHFGNGTRLTVT.

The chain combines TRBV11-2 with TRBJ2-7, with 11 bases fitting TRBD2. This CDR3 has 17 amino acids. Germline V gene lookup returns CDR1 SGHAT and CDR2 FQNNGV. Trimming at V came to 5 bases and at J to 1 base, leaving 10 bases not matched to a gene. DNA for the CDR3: TGTGCCAGCAGCCTCTCTAGCGGGAGGATTAATTCCTACGAGCAGTACTTC. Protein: CASSLSSGRINSYEQYF. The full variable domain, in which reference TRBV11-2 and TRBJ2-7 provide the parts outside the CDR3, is EAGVAQSPRYKIIEKRQSVAFWCNPISGHATLYWYQQILGQGPKLLIQFQNNGVVDDSQLPKDRFSAERLKGVDSTLKIQPAKLEDSAVYLCASSLSSGRINSYEQYFGPGTRLTVT.

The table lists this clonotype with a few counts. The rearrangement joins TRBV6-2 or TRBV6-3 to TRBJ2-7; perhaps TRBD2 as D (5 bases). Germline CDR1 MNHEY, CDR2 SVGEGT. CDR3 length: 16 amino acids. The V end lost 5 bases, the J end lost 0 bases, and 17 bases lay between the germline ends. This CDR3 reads CASSTQRSGDSYEQYF. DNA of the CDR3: TGTGCCAGCAGTACCCAGAGAAGCGGCGACTCCTACGAGCAGTACTTC.

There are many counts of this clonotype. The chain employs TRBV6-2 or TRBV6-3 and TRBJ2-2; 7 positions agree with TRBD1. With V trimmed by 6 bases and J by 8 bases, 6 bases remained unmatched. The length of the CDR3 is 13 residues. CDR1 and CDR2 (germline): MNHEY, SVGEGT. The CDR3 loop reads CASRPTGVGELFF. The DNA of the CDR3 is TGTGCCAGCAGGCCCACAGGGGTAGGGGAGCTGTTTTTT.

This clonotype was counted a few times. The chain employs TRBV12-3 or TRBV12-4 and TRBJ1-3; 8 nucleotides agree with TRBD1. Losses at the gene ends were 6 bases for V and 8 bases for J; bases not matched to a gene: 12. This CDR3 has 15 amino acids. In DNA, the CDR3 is TGTGCCAGCAGCCAATATCGGACAGGGTTGGACACCATATATTTT. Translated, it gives CASSQYRTGLDTIYF.

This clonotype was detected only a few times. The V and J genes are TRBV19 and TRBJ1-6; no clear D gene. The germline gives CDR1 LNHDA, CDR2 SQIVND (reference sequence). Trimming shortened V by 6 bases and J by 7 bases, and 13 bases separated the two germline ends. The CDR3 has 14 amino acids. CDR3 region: CASSDTQRNSPLHF. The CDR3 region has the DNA TGTGCCAGTAGCGACACCCAGAGGAATTCACCCCTCCACTTT.

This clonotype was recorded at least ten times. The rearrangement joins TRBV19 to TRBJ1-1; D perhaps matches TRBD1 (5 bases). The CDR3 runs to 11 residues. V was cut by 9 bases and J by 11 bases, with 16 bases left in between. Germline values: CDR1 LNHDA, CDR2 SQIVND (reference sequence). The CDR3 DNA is TGTGCCAGCGGGACTACCGAGAAGGCTTTCTTT. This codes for CASGTTEKAFF.

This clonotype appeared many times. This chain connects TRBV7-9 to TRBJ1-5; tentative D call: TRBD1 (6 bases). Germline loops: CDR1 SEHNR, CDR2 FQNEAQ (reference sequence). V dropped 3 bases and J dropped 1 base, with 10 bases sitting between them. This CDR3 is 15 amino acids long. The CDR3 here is CASSLTGESNQPQHF. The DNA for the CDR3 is TGTGCCAGCAGCTTGACAGGTGAGAGCAATCAGCCCCAGCATTTT.

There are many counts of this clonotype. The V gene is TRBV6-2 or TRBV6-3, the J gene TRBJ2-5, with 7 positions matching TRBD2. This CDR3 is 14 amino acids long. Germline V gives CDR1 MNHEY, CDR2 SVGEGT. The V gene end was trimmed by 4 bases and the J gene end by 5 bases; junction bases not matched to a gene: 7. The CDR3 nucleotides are TGTGCCAGCAGTTTTGGACGGGAGGCGGAGACCCAGTACTTC. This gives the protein CASSFGREAETQYF.

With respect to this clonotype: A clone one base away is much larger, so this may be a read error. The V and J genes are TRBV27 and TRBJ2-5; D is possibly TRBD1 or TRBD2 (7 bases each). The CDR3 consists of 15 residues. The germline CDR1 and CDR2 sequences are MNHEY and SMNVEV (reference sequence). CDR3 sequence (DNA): TGTGCCAGCAGTTCTTTCGAGGGGGCGCGGGAGACCCTGTACTTC. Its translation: CASSSFEGARETLYF.

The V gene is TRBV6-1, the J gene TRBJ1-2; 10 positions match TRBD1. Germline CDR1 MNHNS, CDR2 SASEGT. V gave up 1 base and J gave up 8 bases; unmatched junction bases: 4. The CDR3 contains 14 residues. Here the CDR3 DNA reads TGTGCCAGCAGTGAAGACGGGACAGGGGTCGGCTACACCTTC. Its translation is CASSEDGTGVGYTF.

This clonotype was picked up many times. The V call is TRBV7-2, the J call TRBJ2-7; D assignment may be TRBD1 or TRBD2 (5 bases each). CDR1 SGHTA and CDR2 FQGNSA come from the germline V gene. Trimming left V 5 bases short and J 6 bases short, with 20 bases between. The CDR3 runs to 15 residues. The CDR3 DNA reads TGTGCCAGCAGCCGAGGGGCCCTGATTGGGAGCGAGCAGTACTTC. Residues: CASSRGALIGSEQYF.

CDR3 sequence: CASSLDRGHVEQYF. CDR3 DNA sequence: TGCGCCAGCAGCTTGGACAGGGGGCATGTGGAGCAGTACTTC. V gene TRBV5-1 combines with J gene TRBJ2-7, with TRBD1 identical over 9 bases. This CDR3 spans 14 amino acids. Germline V gene data show CDR1 as SGHRS and CDR2 as YFSETQ. Trimming removed 0 bases from V and 7 bases from J; junction bases left unmatched: 5.

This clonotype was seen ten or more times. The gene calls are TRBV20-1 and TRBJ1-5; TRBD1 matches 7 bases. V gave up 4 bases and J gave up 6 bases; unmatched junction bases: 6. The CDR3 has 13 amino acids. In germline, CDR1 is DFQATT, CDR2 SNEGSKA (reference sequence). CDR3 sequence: CSATGTASQPQHF. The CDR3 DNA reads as TGCAGTGCTACCGGGACAGCGAGTCAGCCCCAGCATTTT.

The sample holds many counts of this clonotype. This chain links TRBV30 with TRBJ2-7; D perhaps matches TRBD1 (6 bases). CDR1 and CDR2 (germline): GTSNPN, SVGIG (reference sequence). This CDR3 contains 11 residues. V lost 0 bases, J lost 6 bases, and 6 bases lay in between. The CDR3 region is CAWSVGGEQYF. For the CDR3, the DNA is TGTGCCTGGAGTGTAGGGGGCGAGCAGTACTTC.

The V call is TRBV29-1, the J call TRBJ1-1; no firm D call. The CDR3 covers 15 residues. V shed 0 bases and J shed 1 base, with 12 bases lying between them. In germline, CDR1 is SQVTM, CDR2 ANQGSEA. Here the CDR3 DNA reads TGCAGCGTTGAAGATGGGGTGTTTGGGAACACTGAAGCTTTCTTT. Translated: CSVEDGVFGNTEAFF.